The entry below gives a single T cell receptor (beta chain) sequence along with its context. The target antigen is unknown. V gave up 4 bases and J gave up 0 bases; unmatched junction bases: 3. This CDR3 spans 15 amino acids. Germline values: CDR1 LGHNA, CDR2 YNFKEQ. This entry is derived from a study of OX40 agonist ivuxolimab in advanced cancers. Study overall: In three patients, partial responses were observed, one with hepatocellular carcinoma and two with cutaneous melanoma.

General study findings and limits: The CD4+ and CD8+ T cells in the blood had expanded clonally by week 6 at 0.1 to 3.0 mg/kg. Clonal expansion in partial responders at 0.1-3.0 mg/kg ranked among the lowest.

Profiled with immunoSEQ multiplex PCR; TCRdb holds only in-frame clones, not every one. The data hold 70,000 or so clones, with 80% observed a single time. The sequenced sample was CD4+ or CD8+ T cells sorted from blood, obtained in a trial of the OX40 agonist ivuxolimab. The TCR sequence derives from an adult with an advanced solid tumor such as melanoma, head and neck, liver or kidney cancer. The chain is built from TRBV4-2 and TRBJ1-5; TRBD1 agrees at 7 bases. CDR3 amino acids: CASSLGQYSNQPQHF. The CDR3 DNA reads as TGTGCCAGCAGCCTGGGACAGTATAGCAATCAGCCCCAGCATTTT.